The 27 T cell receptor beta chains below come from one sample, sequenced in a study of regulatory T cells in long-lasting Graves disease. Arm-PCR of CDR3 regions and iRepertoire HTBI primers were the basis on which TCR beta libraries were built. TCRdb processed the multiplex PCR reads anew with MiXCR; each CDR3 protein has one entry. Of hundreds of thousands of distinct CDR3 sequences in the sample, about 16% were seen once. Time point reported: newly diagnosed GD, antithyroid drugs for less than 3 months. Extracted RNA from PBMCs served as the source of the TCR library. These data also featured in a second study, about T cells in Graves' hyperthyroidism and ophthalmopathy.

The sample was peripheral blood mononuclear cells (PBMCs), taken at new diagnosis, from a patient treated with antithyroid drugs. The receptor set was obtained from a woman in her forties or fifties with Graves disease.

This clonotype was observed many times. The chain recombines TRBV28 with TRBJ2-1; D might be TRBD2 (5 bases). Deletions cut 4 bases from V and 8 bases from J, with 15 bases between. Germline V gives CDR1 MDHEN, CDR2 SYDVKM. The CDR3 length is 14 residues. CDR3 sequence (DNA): TGTGCCAGCAGTTCCCTCGAATCAGCGGATGAGCAGTTCTTC. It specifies CASSSLESADEQFF.

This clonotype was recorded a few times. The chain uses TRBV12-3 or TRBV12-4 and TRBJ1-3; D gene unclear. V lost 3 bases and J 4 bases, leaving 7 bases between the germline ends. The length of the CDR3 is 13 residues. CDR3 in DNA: TGTGCCAGCAGTTTTTCCAGGGGAAACACCATATATTTT. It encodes CASSFSRGNTIYF.

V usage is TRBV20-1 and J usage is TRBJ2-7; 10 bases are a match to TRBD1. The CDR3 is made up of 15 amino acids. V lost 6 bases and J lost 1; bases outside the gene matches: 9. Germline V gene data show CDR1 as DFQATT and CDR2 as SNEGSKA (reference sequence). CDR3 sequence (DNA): TGCAGTGCAATTGGCCGGGACAGGGGTTCCTACGAGCAGTACTTC. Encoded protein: CSAIGRDRGSYEQYF.

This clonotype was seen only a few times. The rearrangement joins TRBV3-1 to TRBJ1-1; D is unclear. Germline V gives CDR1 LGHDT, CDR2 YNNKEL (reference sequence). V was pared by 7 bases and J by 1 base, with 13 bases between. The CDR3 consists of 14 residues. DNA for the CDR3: TGTGCCAGCAAACTCCAAACGCGGAACACTGAAGCTTTCTTT. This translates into CASKLQTRNTEAFF.

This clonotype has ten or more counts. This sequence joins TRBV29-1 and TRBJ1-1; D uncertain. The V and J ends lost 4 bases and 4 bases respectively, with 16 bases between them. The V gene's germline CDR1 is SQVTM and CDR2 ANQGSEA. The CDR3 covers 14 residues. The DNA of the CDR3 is TGCAGCGTTGGGCCAGCCACCCGGGGCACTGAAGCTTTCTTT. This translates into CSVGPATRGTEAFF.

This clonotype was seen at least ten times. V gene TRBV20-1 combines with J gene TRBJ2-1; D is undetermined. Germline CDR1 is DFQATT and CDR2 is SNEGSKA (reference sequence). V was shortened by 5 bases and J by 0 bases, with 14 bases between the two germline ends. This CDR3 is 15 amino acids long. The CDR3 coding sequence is TGCAGTGCTGCGGAGCGCCTCCTCTCCTACAATGAGCAGTTCTTC. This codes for CSAAERLLSYNEQFF.

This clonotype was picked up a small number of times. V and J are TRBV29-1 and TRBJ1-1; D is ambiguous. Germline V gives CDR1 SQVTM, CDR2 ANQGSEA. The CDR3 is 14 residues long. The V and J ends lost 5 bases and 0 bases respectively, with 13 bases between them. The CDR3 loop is CSVLGRSMNTEAFF. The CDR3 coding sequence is TGCAGCGTTTTGGGCAGGAGTATGAACACTGAAGCTTTCTTT.

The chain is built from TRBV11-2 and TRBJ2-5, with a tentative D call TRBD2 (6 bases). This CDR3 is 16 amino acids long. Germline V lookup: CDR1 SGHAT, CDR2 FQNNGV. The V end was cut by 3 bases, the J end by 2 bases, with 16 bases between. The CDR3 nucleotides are TGTGCCAGCAGCTTCCAGGGAGGCGGGGTACAAGAGACCCAGTACTTC. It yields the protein CASSFQGGGVQETQYF.

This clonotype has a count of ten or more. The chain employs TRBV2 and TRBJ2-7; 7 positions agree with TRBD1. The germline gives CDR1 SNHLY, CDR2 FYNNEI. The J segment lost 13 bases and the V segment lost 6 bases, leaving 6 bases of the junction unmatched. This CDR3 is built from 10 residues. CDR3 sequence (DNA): TGTGCCAGCAGCGGACAGGTCTCTTACTTC. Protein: CASSGQVSYF.

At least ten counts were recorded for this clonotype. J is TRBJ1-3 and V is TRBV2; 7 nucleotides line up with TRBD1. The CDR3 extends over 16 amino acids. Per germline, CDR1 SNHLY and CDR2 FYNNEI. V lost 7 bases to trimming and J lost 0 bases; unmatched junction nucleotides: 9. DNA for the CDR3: TGTGCCAGCAATGAGGGGGGACAGTACTCTGGAAACACCATATATTTT. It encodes CASNEGGQYSGNTIYF.

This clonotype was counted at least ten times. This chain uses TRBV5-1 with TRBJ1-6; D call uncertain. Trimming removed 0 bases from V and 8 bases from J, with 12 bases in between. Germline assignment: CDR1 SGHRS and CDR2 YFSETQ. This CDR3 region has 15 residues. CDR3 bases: TGCGCCAGCAGCTTGGTGGCAGGCGATTATTCACCCCTCCACTTT. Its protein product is CASSLVAGDYSPLHF.

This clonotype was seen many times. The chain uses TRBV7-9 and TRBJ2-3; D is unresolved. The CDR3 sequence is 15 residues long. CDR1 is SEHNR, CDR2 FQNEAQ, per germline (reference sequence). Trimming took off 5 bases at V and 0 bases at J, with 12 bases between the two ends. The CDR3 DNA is TGTGCCAGCAGCCCAGACACCCTGAGCACAGATACGCAGTATTTT. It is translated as CASSPDTLSTDTQYF.

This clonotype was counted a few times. Here the CDR3 DNA reads TGTGCCAGCAGTTTAGCAACAGGGAGGGCTTTCTTT. Residues: CASSLATGRAFF. J is TRBJ1-1 and V is TRBV12-3 or TRBV12-4; the D gene is possibly TRBD1 (6 bases). Trimming cost V 0 bases and J 11 bases, with 10 bases left between them. The CDR3 sequence is 12 residues long.

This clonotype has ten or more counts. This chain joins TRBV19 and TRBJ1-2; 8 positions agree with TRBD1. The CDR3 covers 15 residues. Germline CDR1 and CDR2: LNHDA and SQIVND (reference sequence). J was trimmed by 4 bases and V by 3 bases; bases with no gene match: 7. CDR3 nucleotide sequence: TGTGCCAGTAGTATCGACAGGGGTAACATCTATGGCTACACCTTC. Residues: CASSIDRGNIYGYTF.

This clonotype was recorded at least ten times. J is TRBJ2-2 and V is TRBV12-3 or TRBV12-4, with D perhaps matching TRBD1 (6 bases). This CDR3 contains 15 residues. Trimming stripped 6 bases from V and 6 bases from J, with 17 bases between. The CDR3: CASRDDRLNPGELFF. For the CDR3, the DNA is TGTGCCAGCAGAGATGACAGGTTGAATCCCGGGGAGCTGTTTTTT.

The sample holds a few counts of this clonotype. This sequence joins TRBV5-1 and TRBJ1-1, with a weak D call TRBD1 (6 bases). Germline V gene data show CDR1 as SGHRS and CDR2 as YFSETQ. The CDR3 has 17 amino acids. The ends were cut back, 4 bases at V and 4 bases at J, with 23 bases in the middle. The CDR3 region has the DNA TGCGCCAGCAGCCTAATACCCCTTCGGGGGGCTGGCACTGAAGCTTTCTTT. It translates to CASSLIPLRGAGTEAFF.

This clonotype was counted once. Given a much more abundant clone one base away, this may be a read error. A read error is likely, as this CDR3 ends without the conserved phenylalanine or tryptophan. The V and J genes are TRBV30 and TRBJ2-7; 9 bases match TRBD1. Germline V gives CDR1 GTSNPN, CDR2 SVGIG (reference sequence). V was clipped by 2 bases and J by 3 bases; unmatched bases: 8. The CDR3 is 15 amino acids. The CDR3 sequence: CAWSTGQGPYYEQYL. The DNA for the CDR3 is TGTGCCTGGAGTACTGGACAGGGGCCGTACTACGAGCAGTACCTC.

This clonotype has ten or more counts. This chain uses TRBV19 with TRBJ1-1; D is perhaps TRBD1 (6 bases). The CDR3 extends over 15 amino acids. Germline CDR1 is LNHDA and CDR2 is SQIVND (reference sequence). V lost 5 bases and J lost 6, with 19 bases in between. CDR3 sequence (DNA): TGTGCCAGTAGTGTACAGGGTGGCCTCGGGTCTGAAGCTTTCTTT. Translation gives CASSVQGGLGSEAFF.

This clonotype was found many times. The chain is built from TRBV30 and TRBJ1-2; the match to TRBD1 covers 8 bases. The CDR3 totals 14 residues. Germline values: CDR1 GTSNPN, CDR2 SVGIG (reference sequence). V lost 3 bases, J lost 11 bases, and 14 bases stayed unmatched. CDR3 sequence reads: CAWSRGAGGAGYTF. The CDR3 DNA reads TGTGCCTGGAGCCGGGGGGCAGGGGGCGCAGGGTACACCTTC.

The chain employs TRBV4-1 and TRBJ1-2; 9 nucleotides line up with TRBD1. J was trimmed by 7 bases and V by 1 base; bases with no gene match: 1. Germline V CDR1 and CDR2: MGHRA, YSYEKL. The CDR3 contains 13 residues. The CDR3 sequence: CASSQGTGVGYTF. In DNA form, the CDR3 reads TGCGCCAGCAGCCAAGGGACAGGGGTTGGCTACACCTTC.

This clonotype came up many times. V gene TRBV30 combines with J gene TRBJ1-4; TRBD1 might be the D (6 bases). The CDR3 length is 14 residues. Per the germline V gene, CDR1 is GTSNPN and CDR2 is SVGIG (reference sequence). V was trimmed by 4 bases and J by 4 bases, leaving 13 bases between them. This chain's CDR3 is CAWKADSLNEKLFF. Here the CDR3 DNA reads TGTGCCTGGAAAGCGGACAGCCTTAATGAAAAACTGTTTTTT.

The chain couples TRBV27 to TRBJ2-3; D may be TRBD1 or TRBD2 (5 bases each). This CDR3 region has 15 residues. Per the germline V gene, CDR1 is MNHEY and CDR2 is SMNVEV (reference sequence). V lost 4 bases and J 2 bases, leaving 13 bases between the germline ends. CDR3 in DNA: TGTGCCAGCAGTTCGGTCGGGACCCTCACAGATACGCAGTATTTT. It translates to CASSSVGTLTDTQYF.

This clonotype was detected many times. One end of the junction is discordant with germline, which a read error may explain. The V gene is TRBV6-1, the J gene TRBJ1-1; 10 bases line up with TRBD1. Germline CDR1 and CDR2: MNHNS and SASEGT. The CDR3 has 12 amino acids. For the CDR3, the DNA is TGCGCCAGCAGAGGGACAGGGGCTGAAGCTTTCTTT. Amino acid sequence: CASRGTGAEAFF.

This CDR3 is CASSMGTSGGWSYNEQFF. The CDR3 DNA is TGCGCCAGCAGCATGGGGACTAGCGGGGGATGGTCCTACAATGAGCAGTTCTTC. This chain links TRBV5-1 with TRBJ2-1, with 14 nucleotides matching TRBD2. In germline, CDR1 is SGHRS, CDR2 YFSETQ. V lost 4 bases and J lost 1; bases outside the gene matches: 7. The CDR3 is 18 residues long.

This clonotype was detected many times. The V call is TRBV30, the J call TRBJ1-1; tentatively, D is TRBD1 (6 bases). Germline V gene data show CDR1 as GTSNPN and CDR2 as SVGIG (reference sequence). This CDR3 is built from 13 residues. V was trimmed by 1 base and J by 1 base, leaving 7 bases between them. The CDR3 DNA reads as TGTGCCTGGAGTGGACAGGAGAACACTGAAGCTTTCTTT. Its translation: CAWSGQENTEAFF.

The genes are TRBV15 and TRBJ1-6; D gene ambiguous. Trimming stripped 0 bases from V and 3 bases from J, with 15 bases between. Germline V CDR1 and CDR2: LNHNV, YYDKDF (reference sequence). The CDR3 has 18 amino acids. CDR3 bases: TGTGCCACCAGCAGAGACAGAAACCTTAACTTCTATAATTCACCCCTCCACTTT. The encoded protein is CATSRDRNLNFYNSPLHF.

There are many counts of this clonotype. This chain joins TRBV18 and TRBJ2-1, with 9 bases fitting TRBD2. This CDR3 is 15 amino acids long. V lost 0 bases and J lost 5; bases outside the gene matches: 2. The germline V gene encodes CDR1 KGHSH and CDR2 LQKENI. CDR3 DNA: TGTGCCAGCTCACCACCGGGACTAGCCCACAATGAGCAGTTCTTC. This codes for CASSPPGLAHNEQFF.